This T cell receptor beta chain was identified during a study of siplizumab effects on memory and regulatory T cells (dated by TCRdb to about 2019). For the study in its entirety: The effect of the anti-CD2 antibody siplizumab on alloreactive T-cell subsets was examined in allogeneic mixed lymphocyte reactions constructed from human PBMCs. Beyond this particular receptor, the publication reports: Among mappable alloreactive CD4+ clones, an average Treg-derived fraction of about 70% was observed with siplizumab, compared with 25% to 30% in control reactions. Whether proliferating Tregs from siplizumab cultures actually had suppressive function was not functionally confirmed. For roughly 75-97% of proliferating CD4+ or CD8+ clones, no naive or memory phenotype could be assigned. Because sequences below about 10^-5 frequency were poorly captured, only a minor fraction of alloreactive clones could be mapped to unstimulated subsets. Unstimulated naive T cells appeared to be more diverse than memory T cells, and naive cells seemed to make a substantial contribution to the alloresponse. Siplizumab significantly reduced the cumulative frequency of alloreactive sequences traceable to unstimulated CD4+ memory T cells.

Sorted unstimulated T cells, along with proliferating T cells recovered from mixed lymphocyte reactions, underwent TCRbeta CDR3 sequencing. Fresh whole blood from over 8 HLA-typed healthy donors was used to isolate PBMCs. To map where alloreactive clones came from, unstimulated CD4+ non-regulatory T cells were FACS-sorted. From cysteine to phenylalanine, the CDR3 is 15 amino acids long. Left in the record is the CDR3 DNA by itself, 45 bases read in frame from the first base. Unmatched junction bases come to 14, with V trimmed by 5 bases and J by 10 bases. As encoded in the germline V gene, CDR1 is SNHLY while CDR2 is FYNNEI. The library was prepared using the immunoSEQ multiplex PCR assay. Each sample had around 100,000 TCR templates assayed by the deep sequencing platform. Genomic DNA extracted from sorted T cells was the material used for TCRbeta CDR3 sequencing. Regarding the original processing steps: The R programming language was used for clonal analysis of TCRbeta CDR3 data. Unstimulated samples were compared with post-reaction CFSE-low samples to define alloreactive CD4+ and CD8+ clones. Regulatory or non-regulatory origin of alloreactive CD4+ clones was assigned by matching sequences to the sorted unstimulated Treg and non-Treg repertoires. Drawn from immuneACCESS, this table holds only the in-frame rearrangements with V and J called that TCRdb kept. Clones are partly lost; checked studies trace under half to an unresolved V gene and leave the rest unexplained. V, J and clone size are those of that table, while D and trimming were read from the DNA. The sample contains 87,000 or so clones, 90% to 95% of them found a single time. The ten largest clonotypes hold approximately 0.3% of the sample.

Regarding this clone: This clone's antigen is unknown. Base qualities are not at hand, and no much larger clone is one base apart.

Recombination joined TRBV2 with TRBJ2-7, with TRBD1 matching 10 junction bases. The clonotype originates from a human donor in good health. Material: non-Treg CD4+ T cells sorted from blood. The label giving this sample's cell subset or site can be read as: FACS-sorted unstimulated CD4+ non-regulatory T cells. The CDR3 protein is CASSYRDRGSHFQYF. The DNA reads TGTGCCAGCAGTTACCGGGACAGGGGAAGTCATTTCCAGTACTTC.